What follows are 24 T cell receptor beta chains derived from one specimen sequenced in a study of identical twins. From the 5' RACE reads, TCRdb called clonotypes with MiXCR, one entry per CDR3 protein. The sample has 1.5 million to 2 million distinct CDR3 sequences; around 33% are singletons. Sequences were obtained from cord blood. These receptors were collected from a newborn girl in good health.

This chain uses TRBV7-2 with TRBJ1-3; 9 nucleotides agree with TRBD1. V shed 4 bases and J 0 bases; nucleotides not matched to a gene: 4. Germline lookup yields CDR1 SGHTA and CDR2 FQGNSA. CDR3 length: 16 residues. The CDR3 protein is CASSSWTGASGNTIYF. CDR3 sequence (DNA): TGTGCCAGCAGCTCCTGGACAGGGGCCTCTGGAAACACCATATATTTT.

This clonotype was recorded many times. The chain carries TRBV7-2 and TRBJ1-4, with 10 bases identical to TRBD1. CDR1 and CDR2 (germline): SGHTA, FQGNSA. V shed 4 bases, J shed 8 bases, and the junction held 4 bases outside the gene matches. This CDR3 region has 14 residues. CDR3 sequence reads: CASSSDRGREKLFF. CDR3 in DNA: TGTGCCAGCAGCTCGGACAGGGGGAGAGAAAAACTGTTTTTT.

The chain uses TRBV4-2 and TRBJ2-3; 8 nucleotides align to TRBD1. Per the germline V gene, CDR1 is LGHNA and CDR2 is YNFKEQ. V shed 2 bases, J shed 0 bases, and the junction held 10 bases outside the gene matches. The CDR3 runs 18 residues. CDR3 sequence reads: CASSQITRGHLSTDTQYF. The CDR3 DNA is TGTGCCAGCAGCCAAATCACCAGGGGGCACCTTAGCACAGATACGCAGTATTTT.

This clonotype was seen only once. The chain combines TRBV2 with TRBJ2-1; 11 bases line up with TRBD2. This CDR3 region has 15 residues. CDR1 is SNHLY and CDR2 is FYNNEI in the germline V gene. V lost 6 bases, J lost 7 bases, and 8 bases stayed unmatched. CDR3 coding DNA: TGTGCCAGCAGGGCGACTAGCGGGACATTAAATGAGCAGTTCTTC. It translates to CASRATSGTLNEQFF.

This clonotype occurred a few times. The chain carries TRBV12-3 or TRBV12-4 and TRBJ1-2; D call uncertain. This CDR3 has 15 amino acids. Trimming took off 4 bases at V and 4 bases at J, with 16 bases between the two ends. The CDR3 sequence is CASSSTGRRGYGYTF. As DNA, the CDR3 is TGTGCCAGCAGTTCCACCGGAAGGCGGGGCTATGGCTACACCTTC.

This clonotype was seen repeatedly, ten times or more. The chain uses TRBV9 and TRBJ2-5; weak D call: TRBD2 (5 bases). Germline CDR1 reads SGDLS; CDR2 reads YYNGEE. V lost 3 bases and J 4 bases, leaving 13 bases between the germline ends. The CDR3 contains 14 residues. The CDR3 loop reads CASSATSFRETQYF. The CDR3 DNA sequence: TGTGCCAGCAGCGCCACTAGTTTCCGAGAGACCCAGTACTTC. Combining the CDR3 with reference TRBV9 and TRBJ2-5 gives the whole variable domain DSGVTQTPKHLITATGQRVTLRCSPRSGDLSVYWYQQSLDQGLQFLIQYYNGEERAKGNILERFSAQQFPDLHSELNLSSLELGDSALYFCASSATSFRETQYFGPGTRLLVL.

The rearrangement uses TRBV20-1 and TRBJ2-7; 7 nucleotides agree with TRBD2. This CDR3 contains 15 residues. The germline V gene encodes CDR1 DFQATT and CDR2 SNEGSKA (reference sequence). V lost 1 base to trimming and J lost 2 bases; unmatched junction nucleotides: 8. The CDR3 loop is CSARGLLADAYEQYF. CDR3 DNA: TGCAGTGCTAGAGGCCTGCTAGCGGATGCCTACGAGCAGTACTTC.

This chain uses TRBV10-3 with TRBJ2-1; the match to TRBD1 covers 9 bases. Trimming took 9 bases from V and 8 from J; bases not matched to a gene: 11. Per germline, CDR1 ENHRY and CDR2 SYGVKD. CDR3 length: 14 residues. CDR3 sequence reads: CAMNRQGGKYEQFF. Here the CDR3 DNA reads TGTGCCATGAATCGACAGGGGGGGAAGTATGAGCAGTTCTTC.

This clonotype was seen a handful of times. This rearrangement joins TRBV10-3 to TRBJ2-1; TRBD2 agrees at 11 bases. Germline V gene sequence: CDR1 ENHRY, CDR2 SYGVKD. Trimming removed 0 bases from V and 8 bases from J; junction bases left unmatched: 0. CDR3 length: 14 amino acids. CDR3 sequence: CAISESSGGDEQFF. CDR3 nucleotide sequence: TGTGCCATCAGTGAGTCTAGCGGGGGGGATGAGCAGTTCTTC.

The V call is TRBV3-1, the J call TRBJ1-1; D is ambiguous. V lost 2 bases and J lost 1, with 8 bases in between. CDR3 length equals 14 residues. Per germline, CDR1 LGHDT and CDR2 YNNKEL (reference sequence). The DNA of the CDR3 is TGTGCCAGCAGCCAAAGACAACCGAACACTGAAGCTTTCTTT. Translating gives CASSQRQPNTEAFF.

The CDR3 region is CAIKYRAVNTEAFF. CDR3 coding DNA: TGTGCCATCAAATACAGGGCGGTGAACACTGAAGCTTTCTTT. This chain links TRBV10-3 with TRBJ1-1, with a possible D match to TRBD1 (6 bases). V dropped 7 bases and J dropped 0 bases, with 12 bases sitting between them. CDR1 is ENHRY and CDR2 is SYGVKD in the germline V gene. The CDR3 is made up of 14 amino acids.

The J gene is TRBJ1-2, the V gene TRBV27; 8 bases are a match to TRBD1. Looked up from germline, CDR1 is MNHEY and CDR2 is SMNVEV (reference sequence). The V and J ends lost 5 bases and 4 bases, in that order; junction bases with no gene match: 3. The CDR3 contains 13 residues. CDR3 bases: TGTGCCAGCAGTGCCAGGGGGCCCTATGGCTACACCTTC. Translating it yields CASSARGPYGYTF.

The table lists this clonotype with a few counts. In DNA form, the CDR3 reads TGTGCCAGCAGTCAACCGGGACTAGCGGGGGCCAAAAACATTCAGTACTTC. Translation: CASSQPGLAGAKNIQYF. This chain links TRBV12-3 or TRBV12-4 with TRBJ2-4; 13 positions agree with TRBD2. J was trimmed by 1 base and V by 5 bases; bases with no gene match: 5. This CDR3 spans 17 amino acids.

This clonotype was counted a few times. V is TRBV6-2 or TRBV6-3 and J is TRBJ2-5, with TRBD1 identical over 7 bases. There are 14 residues in the CDR3. The trim removed 2 bases at V and 2 bases at J, leaving 2 bases unmatched. Germline V gene lookup returns CDR1 MNHEY and CDR2 SVGEGT. The CDR3 spells CASSYLRGQETQYF. As DNA, the CDR3 is TGTGCCAGCAGTTACCTCAGGGGGCAAGAGACCCAGTACTTC.

This clonotype has more than one count but fewer than ten. This sequence joins TRBV20-1 and TRBJ2-7; 14 nucleotides line up with TRBD2. The CDR3 contains 16 residues. After removal of 6 bases from V and 2 bases from J, the junction contained 9 bases not matched to a gene. Germline V gene data show CDR1 as DFQATT and CDR2 as SNEGSKA (reference sequence). CDR3 in amino acids: CSARTWTSGRTYEQYF. CDR3 coding DNA: TGCAGTGCCAGAACCTGGACTAGCGGGAGGACCTACGAGCAGTACTTC.

This clonotype was observed many times. This chain joins TRBV24-1 and TRBJ2-3; 7 bases match TRBD1. Germline CDR1 and CDR2: KGHDR and SFDVKD. V dropped 4 bases and J dropped 1; count of bases not matched to a gene: 4. The CDR3 is 15 residues long. The CDR3 bases are TGTGCCACCAGTGACCCTGGGACAGGCACAGATACGCAGTATTTT. The encoded protein is CATSDPGTGTDTQYF.

The chain carries TRBV27 and TRBJ1-2; the match to TRBD1 covers 9 bases. After removal of 3 bases from V and 4 bases from J, the junction contained 12 bases not matched to a gene. Germline-derived CDR1 and CDR2 are MNHEY and SMNVEV (reference sequence). This CDR3 has 17 amino acids. CDR3 in DNA: TGTGCCAGCAGTTTGGACAGGGGAGATGTGGACGGCTATGGCTACACCTTC. Its protein is CASSLDRGDVDGYGYTF.

The V call is TRBV28, the J call TRBJ2-3, with TRBD2 matching 11 bases. The J segment lost 3 bases and the V segment lost 7 bases, leaving 3 bases of the junction unmatched. The V gene's germline CDR1 is MDHEN and CDR2 SYDVKM. CDR3 length: 14 residues. CDR3: CASITSGSTDTQYF. The CDR3 DNA sequence: TGTGCCAGCATCACTAGCGGGAGTACAGATACGCAGTATTTT.

This clonotype was seen more than once but under ten times. The V and J genes are TRBV28 and TRBJ1-6; 7 bases agree with TRBD1. Germline values: CDR1 MDHEN, CDR2 SYDVKM. This CDR3 region has 15 residues. The V segment lost 5 bases and the J segment 4 bases; nucleotides outside the gene matches: 5. CDR3 in amino acids: CASSRGTAYNSPLHF. DNA for the CDR3: TGTGCCAGCAGTCGCGGGACAGCTTATAATTCACCCCTCCACTTT.

The chain carries TRBV6-1 and TRBJ1-6, with unresolved D. The CDR3 consists of 13 residues. V lost 4 bases and J 7 bases, leaving 8 bases between the germline ends. Germline lookup yields CDR1 MNHNS and CDR2 SASEGT. The CDR3 reads CASSVETNSPLHF. The CDR3 nucleotides are TGTGCCAGCAGTGTAGAGACAAATTCACCCCTCCACTTT.

The genes are TRBV20-1 and TRBJ2-1, with TRBD2 identical over 11 bases. The V gene end was trimmed by 4 bases and the J gene end by 5 bases; junction bases not matched to a gene: 4. This CDR3 has 14 amino acids. Germline CDR1 is DFQATT and CDR2 is SNEGSKA (reference sequence). CDR3 region: CSAMGLAANNEQFF. The CDR3 nucleotides are TGCAGTGCTATGGGACTAGCGGCAAACAATGAGCAGTTCTTC.

This clonotype was recorded many times. The chain recombines TRBV5-1 with TRBJ2-3, with D perhaps matching TRBD2 (5 bases). V lost 0 bases to trimming and J lost 2 bases, with 7 bases between them. The CDR3 runs to 14 residues. Per germline, CDR1 SGHRS and CDR2 YFSETQ. The CDR3 region is CASSLGGLTDTQYF. The CDR3 DNA is TGCGCCAGCAGCTTGGGCGGACTCACAGATACGCAGTATTTT.

This clonotype was counted only a few times. The V gene is TRBV2, the J gene TRBJ1-1; a possible D gene is TRBD1 (6 bases). This CDR3 has 13 amino acids. The V end lost 0 bases, the J end lost 8 bases, and 10 bases lay between the germline ends. Germline CDR1 reads SNHLY; CDR2 reads FYNNEI. The CDR3 protein is CASSEAFTGEAFF. DNA of the CDR3: TGTGCCAGCAGTGAAGCTTTCACAGGGGAAGCTTTCTTT.

J is TRBJ1-1 and V is TRBV5-4, with a tentative D call TRBD1 (5 bases). The ends were cut back, 0 bases at V and 5 bases at J, with 17 bases in the middle. Germline V lookup: CDR1 SGHNT, CDR2 YYREEE (reference sequence). The CDR3 runs 16 residues. The CDR3 loop is CASSLAPPRGETEAFF. The DNA for the CDR3 is TGTGCCAGCAGCTTGGCCCCCCCACGGGGGGAAACTGAAGCTTTCTTT. The entire variable domain, with the rest obtained from reference TRBV5-4 and TRBJ1-1, is as follows: ETGVTQSPTHLIKTRGQQVTLRCSSQSGHNTVSWYQQALGQGPQFIFQYYREEENGRGNFPPRFSGLQFPNYSSELNVNALELDDSALYLCASSLAPPRGETEAFFGQGTRLTVV.